Listed below are T cell receptor beta chains from one sample, sequenced in a study of long-term antiretroviral therapy in people with HIV. Method: immunoSEQ multiplex PCR; TCRdb's copy keeps in-frame clones and lacks some. The data show more than 20,000 clones, 80% to 85% seen once. The source material was unsorted PBMCs, sampled 1.9 years after starting antiretroviral therapy. Receptors originate from a woman aged 50 to 60 with HIV. CDR3s include the opening cysteine and the closing phenylalanine or tryptophan. The D gene is left open where the match is weak. A clone size is listed for some rows: how often the clone was seen (once, few, many), or a class if it is expanded.

.,TRBJ1-2,TRBV4-2,13,TRBD1,TGTGCCAGCAGCTCGAGGACAGGGGATGGCTACACCTTC,CASSSRTGDGYTF
.,TRBJ2-5,TRBV5-4,16,TRBD2,TGTGCCAGCAGCTTGGTGGGAGCGGGGGAAGTGGAGACCCAGTACTTC,CASSLVGAGEVETQYF
.,TRBJ2-7,TRBV5-4,15,TRBD1,TGTGCCAGCAGCCACGACAGGGGGCGAATGTACGAGCAGTACTTC,CASSHDRGRMYEQYF
.,TRBJ1-2,TRBV23-1,19,.,TGCGCCAGCAGTCTCTCAAATGCAGTATGGCAGACATCCACCTATGGCTACACCTTC,CASSLSNAVWQTSTYGYTF
.,TRBJ2-7,TRBV30,16,.,TGTGCCTGGACCGCTAGAGGGCCAGGGCGTCCCTACGAGCAGTACTTC,CAWTARGPGRPYEQYF
.,TRBJ2-1,TRBV18,15,.,TGTGCCAGCTCACCAGTATCTACCAGAAACAATGAGCAGTTCTTC,CASSPVSTRNNEQFF
.,TRBJ2-5,TRBV7-9,12,.,TGTGCCAGCAGCTTAAACCGGGAGCCCCAGTACTTC,CASSLNREPQYF
.,TRBJ1-5,TRBV5-5,17,.,TGTGCCAGCAGCTTGACAGCTTTACAGGCCCACAATCAGCCCCAGCATTTT,CASSLTALQAHNQPQHF
.,TRBJ1-1,TRBV7-9,14,.,TGTGCCAGCAGCTACAACGACGCGAAAACTGAAGCTTTCTTT,CASSYNDAKTEAFF
.,TRBJ2-1,TRBV5-4,15,TRBD1,TGTGCCAGCAGCCAGGGACAGGGGGCGGGTAATGAGCAGTTCTTC,CASSQGQGAGNEQFF
medium-sized,TRBJ1-2,TRBV2,13,TRBD1,TGTGCCAGCAACCTGCAGGGGGCTCATGGCTACACCTTC,CASNLQGAHGYTF
.,TRBJ2-7,TRBV28,15,TRBD1,TGTGCCAGCACCCCGGGGGGGGACAGGGGCTACGAGCAGTACTTC,CASTPGGDRGYEQYF
.,TRBJ1-2,TRBV7-2,12,.,TGTGCCAGCAGCCCTGGGAGACGTGGCTACACCTTC,CASSPGRRGYTF
.,TRBJ2-4,TRBV21-1,16,.,TGTGCCAGCAGCAAAGGCTCCTTCGGCAGCAAAAACATTCAGTACTTC,CASSKGSFGSKNIQYF
few,TRBJ2-7,TRBV11-2,17,.,TGTGCCAGCAGCTCCGACACCGGGACTCTATACTCCTACGAGCAGTACTTC,CASSSDTGTLYSYEQYF
few,TRBJ1-1,TRBV4-3,16,.,TGCGCCAGCAGCCAAGATAACTTGTGGGGGACGACTGAAGCTTTCTTT,CASSQDNLWGTTEAFF
.,TRBJ2-2,TRBV9,17,TRBD2,TGTGCCAGCAGCGTAGGCTCTAGCGGGGGCCGAGGGGGGGAGCTGTTTTTT,CASSVGSSGGRGGELFF
.,TRBJ1-1,TRBV7-2,16,.,TGTGCCAGCAGCTTAGACGCGACAGGAAGGGGCACTGAAGCTTTCTTT,CASSLDATGRGTEAFF
.,TRBJ1-2,TRBV7-9,14,TRBD1,TGTGCCAGCAGCCAAGACAGGGGGGCGGCTGGCTACACCTTC,CASSQDRGAAGYTF
.,TRBJ1-1,TRBV7-9,14,.,TGTGCCAGCAGCTCAGGTACCCTGAACACTGAAGCTTTCTTT,CASSSGTLNTEAFF
.,TRBJ2-3,TRBV29-1,15,.,TGCAGCGTTGAAGATGGAGGAGGACTCACAGATACGCAGTATTTT,CSVEDGGGLTDTQYF
.,TRBJ2-6,TRBV6-5,16,.,TGTGCCAGCAGTTACGTCCGTGTCTCTGGGGCCAACGTCCTGACTTTC,CASSYVRVSGANVLTF
.,TRBJ2-5,TRBV19,12,.,TGTGCCAGTAGTATAAATCCCGCGACCCAGTACTTC,CASSINPATQYF
.,TRBJ1-2,TRBV5-6,13,.,TGTGCCAGCAGCTACTGGACAGCCTATGGCTACACCTTC,CASSYWTAYGYTF
.,TRBJ2-7,TRBV2,13,.,TGTGCCAGCAGTGCAGGGCAGAGCTACGAGCAGTACTTC,CASSAGQSYEQYF
few,TRBJ1-2,TRBV10-1,13,TRBD1,TGCGCCAGCTGGAGGGGGCGTCACTATGGCTACACCTTC,CASWRGRHYGYTF